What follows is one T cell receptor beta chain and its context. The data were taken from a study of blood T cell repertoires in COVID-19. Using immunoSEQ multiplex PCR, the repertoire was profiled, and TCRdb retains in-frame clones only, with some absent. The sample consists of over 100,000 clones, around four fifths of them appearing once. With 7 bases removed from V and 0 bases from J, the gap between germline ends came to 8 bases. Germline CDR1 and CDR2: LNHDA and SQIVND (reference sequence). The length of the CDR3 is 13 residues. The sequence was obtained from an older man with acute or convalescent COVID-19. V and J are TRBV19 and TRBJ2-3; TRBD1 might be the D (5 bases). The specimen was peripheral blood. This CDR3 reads CASNRQSTDTQYF. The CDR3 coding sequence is TGTGCCAGTAATCGACAGAGCACAGATACGCAGTATTTT.